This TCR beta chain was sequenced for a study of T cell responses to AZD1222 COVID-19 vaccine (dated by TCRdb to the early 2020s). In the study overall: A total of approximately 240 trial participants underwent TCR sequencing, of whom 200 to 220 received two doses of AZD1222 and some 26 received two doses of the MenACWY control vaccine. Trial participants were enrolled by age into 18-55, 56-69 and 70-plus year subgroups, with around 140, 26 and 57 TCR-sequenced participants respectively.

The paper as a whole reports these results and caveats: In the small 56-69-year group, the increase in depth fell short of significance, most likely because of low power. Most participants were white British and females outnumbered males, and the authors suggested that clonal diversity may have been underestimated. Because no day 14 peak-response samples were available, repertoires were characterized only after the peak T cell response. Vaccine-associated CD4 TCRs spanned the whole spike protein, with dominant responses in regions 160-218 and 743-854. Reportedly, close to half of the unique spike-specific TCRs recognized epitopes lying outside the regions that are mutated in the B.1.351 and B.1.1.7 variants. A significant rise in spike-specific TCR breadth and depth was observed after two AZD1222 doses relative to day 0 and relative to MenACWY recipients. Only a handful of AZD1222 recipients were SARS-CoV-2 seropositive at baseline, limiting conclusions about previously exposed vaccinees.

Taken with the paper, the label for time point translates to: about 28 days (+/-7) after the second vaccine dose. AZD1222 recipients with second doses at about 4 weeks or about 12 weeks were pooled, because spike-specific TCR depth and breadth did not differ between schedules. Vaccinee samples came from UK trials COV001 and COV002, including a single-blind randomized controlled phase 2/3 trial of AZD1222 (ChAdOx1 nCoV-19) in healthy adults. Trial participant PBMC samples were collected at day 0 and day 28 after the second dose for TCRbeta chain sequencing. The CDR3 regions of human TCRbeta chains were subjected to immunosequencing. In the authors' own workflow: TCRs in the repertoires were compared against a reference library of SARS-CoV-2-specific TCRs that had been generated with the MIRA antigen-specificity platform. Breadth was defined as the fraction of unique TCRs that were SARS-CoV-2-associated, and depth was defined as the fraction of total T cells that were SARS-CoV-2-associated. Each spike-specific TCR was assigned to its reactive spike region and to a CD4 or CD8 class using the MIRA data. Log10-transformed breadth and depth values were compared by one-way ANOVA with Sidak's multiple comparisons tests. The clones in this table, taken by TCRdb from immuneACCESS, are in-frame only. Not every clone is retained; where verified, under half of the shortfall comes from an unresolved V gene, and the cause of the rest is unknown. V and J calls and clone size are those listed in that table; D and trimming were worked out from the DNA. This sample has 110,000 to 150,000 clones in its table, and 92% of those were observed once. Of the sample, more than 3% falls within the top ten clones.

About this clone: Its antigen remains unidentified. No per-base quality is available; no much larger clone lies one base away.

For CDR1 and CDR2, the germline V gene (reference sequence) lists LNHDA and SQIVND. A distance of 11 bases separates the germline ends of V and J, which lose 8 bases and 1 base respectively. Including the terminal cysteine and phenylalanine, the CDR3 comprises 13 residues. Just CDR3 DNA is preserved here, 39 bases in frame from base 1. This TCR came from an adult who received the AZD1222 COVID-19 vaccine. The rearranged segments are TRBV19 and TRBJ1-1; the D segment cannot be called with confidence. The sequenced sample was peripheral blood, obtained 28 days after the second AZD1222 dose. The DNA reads TGTGCCAGTGTTAATCTGCAGAACACTGAAGCTTTCTTT. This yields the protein CASVNLQNTEAFF.